Listed below are T cell receptor beta chains from one sample, sequenced in a study of T cell responses to AZD1222 COVID-19 vaccine. Here immunoSEQ multiplex PCR was the method, and the copy in TCRdb shows in-frame clones only, minus some. The table shows roughly 120,000 clones, with roughly 90% occurring only once. The starting material was peripheral blood, obtained on day 0 of AZD1222 vaccination. The receptors shown here come from an adult in good health. Both conserved end residues are part of each CDR3. Each record gives: J gene, clone size, V gene, D gene, CDR3 DNA, CDR3 protein. D genes are given only for firm matches. Size is omitted from some rows. Given values are once, few, many or a class for expanded clones.

TRBJ1-2 | few | TRBV14 | NA | TGTGCCAGCAGCCAAGAGAGGGAGGGCTATGGCTACACCTTC | CASSQEREGYGYTF
TRBJ1-3 | NA | TRBV9 | TRBD1 | TGTGCCAGCAGCGAAAGGGACAGGGGACAAAACACCATATATTTT | CASSERDRGQNTIYF
TRBJ2-2 | once | TRBV29-1 | TRBD1 | TGCAGCGTTGAAGACACAGGGGGGACTCGGGAGCTGTTTTTT | CSVEDTGGTRELFF
TRBJ2-1 | once | TRBV10-2 | TRBD2 | TGCGCCAGCATAAGAGGGGGGGCGGGAGGTCAAAATGAGCAGTTCTTC | CASIRGGAGGQNEQFF
TRBJ2-2 | NA | TRBV5-1 | TRBD2 | TGCGCCAGCAGCACGGGACTAGCGGGGGCGAACACCGGGGAGCTGTTTTTT | CASSTGLAGANTGELFF
TRBJ1-4 | NA | TRBV28 | NA | TGTGCCAGCGAAGGTAACAGTGCAACTAATGAAAAACTGTTTTTT | CASEGNSATNEKLFF
TRBJ1-2 | once | TRBV7-2 | TRBD1 | TGTGCCAGCAGCTTAGCGCTCCGGGACAGGGACGGCTACACCTTC | CASSLALRDRDGYTF
TRBJ2-3 | NA | TRBV28 | TRBD2 | TGTGCCAGCAGGTTAGCGGGGGGGTCTATGACAGATACGCAGTATTTT | CASRLAGGSMTDTQYF
TRBJ2-3 | NA | TRBV7-8 | NA | TGTGCCAGCAGCTTAGGCAGGGGAATTGCAGATACGCAGTATTTT | CASSLGRGIADTQYF
TRBJ2-2 | NA | TRBV6-4 | TRBD1 | TGTGCCAGCAGTGTACAGGGGGCCGGGGAGCTGTTTTTT | CASSVQGAGELFF
TRBJ2-1 | NA | TRBV2 | NA | TGTGCCAGCAGCCGCCTTCACAATGAGCAGTTCTTC | CASSRLHNEQFF
TRBJ1-2 | NA | TRBV4-2 | NA | TGTGCCAGCAGCCAAGGGTCGGGGGCTAACTATGGCTACACCTTC | CASSQGSGANYGYTF
TRBJ2-1 | NA | TRBV5-6 | NA | TGTGCCAGCAGCTTAGGATTTGAGCAGTTCTTC | CASSLGFEQFF
TRBJ1-4 | NA | TRBV20-1 | NA | TGCAGTGCCAAGAATGAAAAACTGTTTTTT | CSAKNEKLFF
TRBJ1-3 | NA | TRBV9 | TRBD1 | TGTGCCAGCAGCGTAGGTGGGGGACAGGGAAACACCATATATTTT | CASSVGGGQGNTIYF
TRBJ2-3 | NA | TRBV5-1 | TRBD1 | TGCGCCAGCGGACCGGGACAGGAGATCACAGATACGCAGTATTTT | CASGPGQEITDTQYF
TRBJ2-6 | few | TRBV7-2 | NA | TGTGCCAGCAGCTCCGGACGGTACTCTGGGGCCAACGTCCTGACTTTC | CASSSGRYSGANVLTF
TRBJ1-6 | NA | TRBV19 | NA | TGTGCCAGTACCAGGGTGGGGCCAAATAATTCACCCCTCCACTTT | CASTRVGPNNSPLHF
TRBJ2-1 | NA | TRBV7-3 | NA | TGTGCCAGCAGCTCAGGAAACAATGAGCAGTTCTTC | CASSSGNNEQFF
TRBJ2-2 | NA | TRBV7-3 | NA | TGTGCCAGCAGCGCCAATCCTAGTAGCCGCGGGGAGCTGTTTTTT | CASSANPSSRGELFF
TRBJ1-5 | few | TRBV2 | NA | TGTGCCAGCAGTGCTTGGCTCAATCAGCCCCAGCATTTT | CASSAWLNQPQHF
TRBJ1-6 | NA | TRBV19 | NA | TGTGCCAGTAGTCCGGGTTACGATTCACCCCTCCACTTT | CASSPGYDSPLHF
TRBJ1-5 | NA | TRBV5-1 | NA | TGCGCCAGCAGCTTCGAGGGGACGGGCAATCAGCCCCAGCATTTT | CASSFEGTGNQPQHF
TRBJ2-1 | NA | TRBV27 | NA | TGTGCCAGCAGCTCCGAGGGAGAGCAGTTCTTC | CASSSEGEQFF
TRBJ2-2 | few | TRBV30 | NA | TGTGCCTGGAGGGACAGGAACACCGGGGAGCTGTTTTTT | CAWRDRNTGELFF
TRBJ1-4 | NA | TRBV9 | TRBD1 | TGTGCCAGCAGCAGGAATACAGGGGGGAATGAAAAACTGTTTTTT | CASSRNTGGNEKLFF
TRBJ1-1 | NA | TRBV15 | NA | TGTGCCACCAGCAGAGCCTCCTCGGGGGGAAGAGGTGGCACTGAAGCTTTCTTT | CATSRASSGGRGGTEAFF
TRBJ1-1 | NA | TRBV5-4 | NA | TGTGCCAGCAGCACTCGGCCCCAGGGAGTAACCACTGAAGCTTTCTTT | CASSTRPQGVTTEAFF
TRBJ1-2 | NA | TRBV4-2 | NA | TGTGCCAGCTCCCGGGAACAGGGAAAAGGCTACACCTTC | CASSREQGKGYTF
TRBJ1-2 | NA | TRBV30 | NA | TGTGCCTGGAGGGGTCAGGCGGGCTATGGCTACACCTTC | CAWRGQAGYGYTF
TRBJ1-1 | NA | TRBV7-9 | NA | TGTGCCAGCAGCTTAGCGGAAAACCCGAGGGCTGAAGCTTTCTTT | CASSLAENPRAEAFF
TRBJ1-2 | NA | TRBV7-2 | TRBD1 | TGTGCCAGCAGCCTCCGTCGGGGACAGATGACTACGTATGGCTACACCTTC | CASSLRRGQMTTYGYTF
TRBJ2-3 | NA | TRBV13 | TRBD2 | TGTGCCAGCATAACGCGCGGGAGCGGGGTTATGGATACGCAGTATTTT | CASITRGSGVMDTQYF
TRBJ1-1 | NA | TRBV6-5 | NA | TGTGCCAGCAGGGATTCGAACCGGGACGGCACTGAAGCTTTCTTT | CASRDSNRDGTEAFF
TRBJ2-7 | NA | TRBV7-2 | NA | TGTGCCAGCAGCTTAGTTAGCGCAGGGGAGAACGAGCAGTACTTC | CASSLVSAGENEQYF
TRBJ1-6 | once | TRBV7-9 | NA | TGTGCCAGCAGCTTAGGATGGGCAGCAGATAATTCACCCCTCCACTTT | CASSLGWAADNSPLHF
TRBJ2-7 | once | TRBV6-5 | NA | TGTGCCAGCAGTTACAGGGACCCCCGTGCGAACGAGCAGTACTTC | CASSYRDPRANEQYF
TRBJ1-1 | NA | TRBV4-2 | TRBD1 | TGTGCCAGCAGCCAAGAGAAGTCCTACAGGGGGGGACAGGAGGCTTTCTTT | CASSQEKSYRGGQEAFF
TRBJ1-3 | few | TRBV5-6 | TRBD1 | TGTGCCGCCCAAACAGGGGTAGGAAACACCATATATTTT | CAAQTGVGNTIYF
TRBJ2-5 | once | TRBV10-3 | TRBD1 | TGTGCCATCAGTTCTCAGACCGGGACAGTGTCGCAAGAGACCCAGTACTTC | CAISSQTGTVSQETQYF
TRBJ2-1 | NA | TRBV27 | NA | TGTGCCAGCAGCACCAACTTCCGGGGCTACAATGAGCAGTTCTTC | CASSTNFRGYNEQFF
TRBJ2-3 | NA | TRBV9 | NA | TGTGCCAGCAGCACGGACTTACCCTACACAGATACGCAGTATTTT | CASSTDLPYTDTQYF